These T cell receptor beta chains were read from a single sample in a study of blood T cell repertoires in COVID-19. The repertoire was sequenced with immunoSEQ multiplex PCR; TCRdb's copy has only in-frame clones and lacks some. The sample holds 300,000 to 350,000 clones, approximately 83% seen once. The sample consisted of PBMCs or T cells enriched from blood (not recorded which). These receptors all come from a man aged 25-45 years who had recovered from COVID-19. Each CDR3 is given with its conserved first and last residue. The D gene is left open where the match is weak. Rows may omit the clone size; those that give it use once, few, many or a size class.

J gene,clone size,V gene,D gene,CDR3 DNA,CDR3 protein
TRBJ1-6,.,TRBV20-1,TRBD1,TGCAGTGCTAGTCGACAGGGTGATTATAATTCACCCCTCCACTTT,CSASRQGDYNSPLHF
TRBJ2-2,.,TRBV9,TRBD2,TGTGCCAGCAGCCCTGCTAGCGGGGTTAGCACCGGGGAGCTGTTTTTT,CASSPASGVSTGELFF
TRBJ1-2,.,TRBV19,TRBD1,TGTGCCAGTAGTGAGAGGACAGGGGATAACTATGGCTACACCTTC,CASSERTGDNYGYTF
TRBJ2-5,.,TRBV10-3,TRBD2,TGTGCCATCAGCGCGGGACTAGCGGGGGGAGAGACCCAGTACTTC,CAISAGLAGGETQYF
TRBJ1-2,.,TRBV9,.,TGTGCCAGCAGCCCCAGGAGGGAGAGCTTAGGCTATGGCTACACCTTC,CASSPRRESLGYGYTF
TRBJ1-3,once,TRBV7-9,.,TGTGCCAGCAGCTTCCGCAGGGAAAACACCATATATTTT,CASSFRRENTIYF
TRBJ2-7,.,TRBV7-2,TRBD2,TGTGCCAGCAGACATGGGGGGGGCTACGAGCAGTACTTC,CASRHGGGYEQYF
TRBJ1-2,once,TRBV24-1,.,TGTGCCACCAGTGATGTCAGGGGTAACTATGGCTACACCTTC,CATSDVRGNYGYTF
TRBJ2-5,.,TRBV7-2,.,TGTGCCAGCAGCTTCTCCGGGACAAACCTGGGGGAGACCCAGTACTTC,CASSFSGTNLGETQYF
TRBJ1-1,.,TRBV6-4,TRBD1,TGTGCCAGCAGTCCGACAGGGGAGGCCACTGAAGCTTTCTTT,CASSPTGEATEAFF
TRBJ1-2,once,TRBV25-1,TRBD1,TGTGCCAGCACTAATTTGGGGACAGACTATGGCTACACCTTC,CASTNLGTDYGYTF
TRBJ1-5,.,TRBV27,.,TGTGCCAGCACCGCTAGCTGGACAGATTATAGCAATCAGCCCCAGCATTTT,CASTASWTDYSNQPQHF
TRBJ2-1,.,TRBV5-4,TRBD2,TGTGCCAGCAGCCCAGGACTAGCGGACCCCTCCTACAATGAGCAGTTCTTC,CASSPGLADPSYNEQFF
TRBJ2-5,.,TRBV5-4,.,TGTGCCAGCAGCTTGGGGTCAGAACAAGAGACCCAGTACTTC,CASSLGSEQETQYF
TRBJ1-5,.,TRBV7-8,TRBD1,TGTGCCAGCAGCGGGGGACAGGGGGGTGACCCCCAGCATTTT,CASSGGQGGDPQHF
TRBJ2-7,once,TRBV5-4,TRBD2,TGTGCCAGCAGCACCGGGGGCGGGGGGCTCTCCTACGAGCAGTACTTC,CASSTGGGGLSYEQYF